The 8 T cell receptor beta chains given below trace back to one sample, sequenced in a study of T cell responses to AZD1222 COVID-19 vaccine. Using immunoSEQ multiplex PCR, the repertoire was profiled, and TCRdb retains in-frame clones only, with some absent. The sample has about 26,000 clones; approximately 88% are singletons. Sequencing used peripheral blood, obtained 28 days after the second AZD1222 dose. Receptor source: an adult who received the AZD1222 COVID-19 vaccine.

The chain recombines TRBV5-1 with TRBJ2-7; D uncertain. This CDR3 is built from 14 residues. Trimming removed 0 bases at V and 6 bases at J, with 13 bases between. Looked up from germline, CDR1 is SGHRS and CDR2 is YFSETQ. The CDR3: CASSLGTPGLEQYF. DNA of the CDR3: TGCGCCAGCAGCTTGGGAACGCCGGGCCTCGAGCAGTACTTC.

This chain connects TRBV4-3 to TRBJ1-1, with 10 bases fitting TRBD1. With 1 base clipped from V and 5 bases from J, the junction kept 4 bases outside the gene matches. The CDR3 covers 15 residues. Germline CDR1 is LGHNA and CDR2 is YSLEER. The CDR3 sequence: CASSQARDRGTEAFF. Written as DNA, the CDR3 is TGCGCCAGCAGCCAAGCTCGGGACAGGGGTACTGAAGCTTTCTTT.

The chain joins TRBV10-3 to TRBJ2-4; weak D call: TRBD2 (5 bases). The germline V gene has CDR1 ENHRY and CDR2 SYGVKD. V gave up 0 bases and J gave up 6 bases, with 12 bases separating them. The CDR3 sequence is 15 residues long. In nucleotides, the CDR3 is TGTGCCATCAGTGAGTCGATCCGGGATGGAAACATTCAGTACTTC. This translates into CAISESIRDGNIQYF.

The V call is TRBV12-3 or TRBV12-4, the J call TRBJ1-1; 8 nucleotides agree with TRBD1. The CDR3 extends over 12 amino acids. V lost 4 bases, J lost 7 bases, and 2 bases stayed unmatched. CDR3: CASSSTGVEAFF. In DNA, the CDR3 is TGTGCCAGCAGTTCGACAGGGGTTGAAGCTTTCTTT.

The genes are TRBV12-3 or TRBV12-4 and TRBJ1-2; D unresolved. The CDR3 is 12 amino acids. V lost 7 bases and J 4 bases, leaving 10 bases between the germline ends. CDR3 region: CASTNTVYGYTF. The CDR3 nucleotides are TGTGCCAGCACGAATACGGTCTATGGCTACACCTTC.

Turning to this clone: Other DNA sequences in the same sample also yield this CDR3. The rearrangement joins TRBV6-5 to TRBJ1-2; D remains ambiguous. CDR3 length: 11 amino acids. Per germline, CDR1 MNHEY and CDR2 SVGAGI. V was shortened by 5 bases and J by 2 bases, with 3 bases between the two germline ends. CDR3 sequence reads: CASSRNYGYTF. The CDR3 nucleotides read TGTGCCAGCAGTCGGAACTATGGCTACACCTTC.

This clone was detected only once. The V call is TRBV30, the J call TRBJ1-5; D unclear. Germline V gene sequence: CDR1 GTSNPN, CDR2 SVGIG (reference sequence). V shed 4 bases and J shed 2 bases, with 18 bases lying between them. This CDR3 is 16 amino acids long. CDR3 in DNA: TGTGCCTGGACACCTCCGCCCGGGAAGCGCAATCAGCCCCAGCATTTT. This sequence encodes CAWTPPPGKRNQPQHF.

V is TRBV5-4 and J is TRBJ2-7; 12 bases are a match to TRBD2. CDR3 size: 14 residues. Losses at the gene ends were 5 bases for V and 7 bases for J; bases not matched to a gene: 7. Germline loops: CDR1 SGHNT, CDR2 YYREEE (reference sequence). This chain's CDR3 is CASRTSGGPGEQYF. CDR3 coding DNA: TGTGCCAGCAGGACTAGCGGGGGACCCGGTGAGCAGTACTTC.